This is a list of T cell receptor beta chains from one sample in a study of shared clonotypes between healthy human individuals. Assay used: immunoSEQ multiplex PCR; TCRdb lists only in-frame clones, some missing. The sample lists approximately 2.3 million clones, more than 85% seen once, with 0.39% in the top ten. Sequenced sample: naive CD4+ T cells from PBMCs. The receptors stem from a man younger than 30 in good health. Some clones in this sample may be carry-over from other donors' samples. Each CDR3 is given with its conserved first and last residue. Fields, in order: clone size, J gene, V gene, D gene, CDR3 protein, CDR3 DNA. D genes are given only for firm matches. Rows may omit the clone size; those that give it use once, few, many or a size class.

- | TRBJ1-4 | TRBV2 | - | CASSGTLGLGRGKLFF | TGTGCCAGCAGTGGGACCCTAGGACTCGGGAGGGGAAAACTGTTTTTT
- | TRBJ2-1 | TRBV19 | TRBD2 | CASSGRLAGAYNEQFF | TGTGCCAGTAGTGGAAGACTAGCGGGAGCCTACAATGAGCAGTTCTTC
- | TRBJ2-7 | TRBV28 | - | CASSLSGPTYEQYF | TGTGCCAGCAGTTTATCCGGACCGACCTACGAGCAGTACTTC
- | TRBJ2-2 | TRBV10-3 | - | CAISGIAVGDTGELFF | TGTGCCATCAGTGGAATAGCGGTAGGAGACACCGGGGAGCTGTTTTTT
- | TRBJ1-2 | TRBV7-8 | - | CASSLVGVTYGYTF | TGTGCCAGCAGCTTAGTAGGGGTGACCTATGGCTACACCTTC
- | TRBJ1-2 | TRBV12-5 | - | CASGLLGRNTGDGYTF | TGTGCTAGTGGGCTTTTGGGCCGGAATACCGGGGATGGCTACACCTTC
- | TRBJ2-5 | TRBV7-8 | - | CASTGFGGLEETQYF | TGTGCCAGCACGGGCTTTGGGGGGCTAGAAGAGACCCAGTACTTC
- | TRBJ2-7 | TRBV28 | - | CASGRANSYEQYF | TGTGCCAGCGGAAGGGCTAACTCCTACGAGCAGTACTTC
- | TRBJ2-3 | TRBV27 | - | CASSYRWLDTQYF | TGTGCCAGCAGTTACCGCTGGTTAGATACGCAGTATTTT
- | TRBJ2-3 | TRBV7-9 | - | CASRHPTPLDGDTQYF | TGTGCCAGCAGACACCCGACACCTCTCGATGGAGATACGCAGTATTTT
- | TRBJ2-3 | TRBV7-2 | TRBD2 | CASSLVGGSFSDTQYF | TGTGCCAGCAGCTTAGTGGGCGGGAGCTTTTCAGATACGCAGTATTTT
once | TRBJ2-7 | TRBV18 | - | CASSPRQDSYEQYF | TGTGCCAGCTCACCCAGACAGGACTCCTACGAGCAGTACTTC
once | TRBJ1-5 | TRBV4-1 | - | CASSQGGGGSNQPQHF | TGCGCCAGCAGCCAAGGGGGGGGAGGTAGCAATCAGCCCCAGCATTTT
- | TRBJ1-2 | TRBV28 | - | CASSRYSYGYTF | TGTGCCAGCTCAAGGTATAGCTATGGCTACACCTTC
- | TRBJ1-1 | TRBV7-9 | - | CASSLAYGGRGNTEAFF | TGTGCCAGCAGCTTAGCGTACGGGGGCCGGGGGAACACTGAAGCTTTCTTT
- | TRBJ1-2 | TRBV7-3 | TRBD1 | CASSEGQGAYYGYTF | TGTGCCAGCAGCGAGGGACAGGGGGCATACTATGGCTACACCTTC
- | TRBJ2-7 | TRBV18 | - | CASSPGRGGMSSYEQYF | TGTGCCAGCTCACCAGGACGCGGCGGGATGAGCTCCTACGAGCAGTACTTC
- | TRBJ2-7 | TRBV5-4 | TRBD1 | CASSRPGQGFGEQYF | TGTGCCAGCAGCCGCCCTGGACAGGGGTTTGGGGAGCAGTACTTC
- | TRBJ2-5 | TRBV29-1 | - | CSGTTVLGTQYF | TGCAGCGGTACGACAGTCTTAGGGACCCAGTACTTC
- | TRBJ2-7 | TRBV7-2 | - | CASSIRHVDYEQYF | TGTGCCAGCAGCATACGGCACGTGGACTACGAGCAGTACTTC
- | TRBJ2-2 | TRBV15 | - | CATSRGLTGELFF | TGTGCCACCAGCCGAGGGCTCACCGGGGAGCTGTTTTTT
- | TRBJ2-1 | TRBV7-3 | - | CASSPRPYNEQFF | TGTGCCAGCAGCCCGAGACCCTACAATGAGCAGTTCTTC
- | TRBJ1-1 | TRBV30 | - | CAWSTDLNTEAFF | TGTGCCTGGAGTACGGACCTGAACACTGAAGCTTTCTTT
- | TRBJ2-7 | TRBV9 | - | CASSVAKETEQYF | TGTGCCAGCAGCGTAGCAAAGGAGACCGAGCAGTACTTC
- | TRBJ2-7 | TRBV2 | TRBD2 | CASSRLAGLGPLEQYF | TGTGCCAGCAGTCGACTAGCGGGTTTGGGGCCTCTCGAGCAGTACTTC
- | TRBJ2-7 | TRBV27 | - | CASSFQGPAYEQYF | TGTGCCAGCAGTTTTCAGGGGCCAGCCTACGAGCAGTACTTC
- | TRBJ1-3 | TRBV18 | - | CASSPPKGGNTIYF | TGTGCCAGCTCCCCACCCAAGGGGGGAAACACCATATATTTT
- | TRBJ2-4 | TRBV6-5 | - | CASSYSVGQAKNIQYF | TGTGCCAGCAGTTACTCTGTGGGACAAGCCAAAAACATTCAGTACTTC
- | TRBJ2-7 | TRBV11-2 | TRBD1 | CASSQGTGPYEQYF | TGTGCCAGCAGCCAAGGGACAGGGCCCTACGAGCAGTACTTC
once | TRBJ1-1 | TRBV18 | - | CASSPSVGATMNTEAFF | TGTGCCAGCTCACCATCGGTAGGGGCAACTATGAACACTGAAGCTTTCTTT
- | TRBJ1-2 | TRBV5-1 | TRBD1 | CASRAGTAANYGYTF | TGCGCCAGCAGAGCCGGGACAGCAGCTAACTATGGCTACACCTTC
once | TRBJ1-1 | TRBV11-2 | TRBD1 | CASSPQGARVVAEAFF | TGTGCCAGCAGCCCACAGGGGGCGAGGGTAGTTGCTGAAGCTTTCTTT
- | TRBJ1-3 | TRBV10-3 | - | CAISAGTSSGNTIYF | TGTGCCATCAGTGCGGGCACGAGCTCTGGAAACACCATATATTTT
- | TRBJ2-1 | TRBV5-6 | TRBD2 | CASSPLADKNYNEQFF | TGTGCCAGCAGCCCACTAGCGGATAAGAACTACAATGAGCAGTTCTTC
- | TRBJ2-5 | TRBV7-6 | TRBD1 | CASSFGQGRDETQYF | TGTGCCAGCAGCTTCGGACAGGGGAGGGATGAGACCCAGTACTTC
- | TRBJ2-5 | TRBV19 | TRBD2 | CASSIARLAGGRETQYF | TGTGCCAGTAGTATAGCGAGGCTAGCGGGAGGGCGCGAGACCCAGTACTTC
- | TRBJ2-7 | TRBV5-4 | TRBD1 | CASSLRQGNGEQYF | TGTGCCAGCAGCCTCAGACAGGGGAACGGCGAGCAGTACTTC
- | TRBJ1-1 | TRBV10-3 | - | CAISESNGAGEAFF | TGTGCCATCAGTGAGTCGAATGGGGCAGGTGAAGCTTTCTTT
- | TRBJ1-3 | TRBV18 | - | CASSPVRASGNTIYF | TGTGCCAGCTCACCAGTACGAGCCTCTGGAAACACCATATATTTT
- | TRBJ2-2 | TRBV6-5 | - | CASSYGGLFTGELFF | TGTGCCAGCAGTTATGGGGGACTCTTCACCGGGGAGCTGTTTTTT
- | TRBJ2-3 | TRBV4-3 | TRBD1 | CASSQSPGQGADTQYF | TGCGCCAGCAGCCAAAGCCCGGGACAGGGGGCGGATACGCAGTATTTT
once | TRBJ1-2 | TRBV5-6 | - | CASSSWMGGGGYGYTF | TGTGCCAGCAGCTCCTGGATGGGTGGAGGAGGCTATGGCTACACCTTC
- | TRBJ1-2 | TRBV11-2 | TRBD1 | CASSTTGASWDGYTF | TGTGCCAGCAGCACGACAGGGGCCTCCTGGGATGGCTACACCTTC
- | TRBJ1-2 | TRBV4-1 | - | CASSQGPVISNYGYTF | TGCGCCAGCAGCCAAGGCCCCGTCATCTCTAACTATGGCTACACCTTC
once | TRBJ1-4 | TRBV14 | - | CASSRGQEKLFF | TGTGCCAGCAGTCGAGGCCAGGAAAAACTGTTTTTT
- | TRBJ2-7 | TRBV2 | - | CASGKDITYEQYF | TGTGCCAGCGGGAAGGACATTACCTACGAGCAGTACTTC
once | TRBJ2-7 | TRBV7-2 | TRBD2 | CASSLGLAASSYEQYF | TGTGCCAGCAGCTTAGGCCTAGCGGCAAGCTCCTACGAGCAGTACTTC
- | TRBJ1-5 | TRBV7-2 | - | CASSSGVTQPQHF | TGTGCCAGCAGCTCAGGGGTTACTCAGCCCCAGCATTTT